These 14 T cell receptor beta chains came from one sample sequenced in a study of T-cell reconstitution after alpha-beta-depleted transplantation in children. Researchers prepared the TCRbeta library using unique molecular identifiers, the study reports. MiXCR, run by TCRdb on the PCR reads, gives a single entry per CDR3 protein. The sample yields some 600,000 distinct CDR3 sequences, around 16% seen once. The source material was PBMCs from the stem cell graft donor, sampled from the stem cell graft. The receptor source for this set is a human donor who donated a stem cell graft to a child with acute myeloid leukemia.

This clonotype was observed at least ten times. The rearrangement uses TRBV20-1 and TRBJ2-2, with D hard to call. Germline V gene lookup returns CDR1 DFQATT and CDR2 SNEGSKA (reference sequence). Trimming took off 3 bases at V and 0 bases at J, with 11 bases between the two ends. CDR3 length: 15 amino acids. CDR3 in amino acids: CSASLPGPNTGELFF. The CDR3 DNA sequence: TGCAGTGCTAGCTTACCCGGGCCGAACACCGGGGAGCTGTTTTTT.

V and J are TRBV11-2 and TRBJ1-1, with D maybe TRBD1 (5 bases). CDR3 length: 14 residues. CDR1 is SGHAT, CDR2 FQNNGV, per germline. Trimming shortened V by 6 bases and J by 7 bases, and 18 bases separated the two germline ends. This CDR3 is CASRYPGDSVEAFF. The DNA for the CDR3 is TGTGCCAGCAGATATCCGGGGGATTCGGTTGAAGCTTTCTTT. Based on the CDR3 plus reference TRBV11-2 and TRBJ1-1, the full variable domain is EAGVAQSPRYKIIEKRQSVAFWCNPISGHATLYWYQQILGQGPKLLIQFQNNGVVDDSQLPKDRFSAERLKGVDSTLKIQPAKLEDSAVYLCASRYPGDSVEAFFGQGTRLTVV.

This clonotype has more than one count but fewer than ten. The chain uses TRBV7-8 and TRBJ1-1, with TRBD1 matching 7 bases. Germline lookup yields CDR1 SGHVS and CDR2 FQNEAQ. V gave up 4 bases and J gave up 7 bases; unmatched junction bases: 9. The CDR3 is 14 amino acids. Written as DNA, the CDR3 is TGTGCCAGCAGCTCCGTGACAGGGTTAGGTGAAGCTTTCTTT. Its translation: CASSSVTGLGEAFF.

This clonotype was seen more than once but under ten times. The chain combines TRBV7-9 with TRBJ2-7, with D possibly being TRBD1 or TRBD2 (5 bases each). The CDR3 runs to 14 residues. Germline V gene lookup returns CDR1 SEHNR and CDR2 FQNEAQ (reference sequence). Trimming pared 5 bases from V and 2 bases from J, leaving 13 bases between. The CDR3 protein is CASSQPGQPYEQYF. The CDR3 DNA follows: TGTGCCAGCAGCCAGCCGGGGCAGCCCTACGAGCAGTACTTC.

This CDR3 is CASAPGQSGNTIYF. The CDR3, as DNA: TGTGCCAGCGCTCCGGGCCAGTCTGGAAACACCATATATTTT. The chain recombines TRBV7-2 with TRBJ1-3; no definite D call. The CDR3 is 14 residues long. Trimming took off 8 bases at V and 1 base at J, with 12 bases between the two ends. Germline V CDR1 and CDR2: SGHTA, FQGNSA.

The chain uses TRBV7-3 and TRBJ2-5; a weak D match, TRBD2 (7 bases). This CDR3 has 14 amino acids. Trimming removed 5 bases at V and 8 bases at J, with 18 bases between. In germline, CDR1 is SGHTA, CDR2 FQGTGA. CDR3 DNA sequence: TGTGCCAGCAGCCCATGGGGGGGGCCCGGAACCCAGTACTTC. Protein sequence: CASSPWGGPGTQYF.

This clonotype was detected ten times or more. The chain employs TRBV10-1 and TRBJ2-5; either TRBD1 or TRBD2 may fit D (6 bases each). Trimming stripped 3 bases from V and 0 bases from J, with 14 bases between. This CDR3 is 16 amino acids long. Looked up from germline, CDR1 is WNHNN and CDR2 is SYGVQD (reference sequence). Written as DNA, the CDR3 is TGCGCCAGCAGTGAAGCCGGGGGCAGCAACCAAGAGACCCAGTACTTC. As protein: CASSEAGGSNQETQYF.

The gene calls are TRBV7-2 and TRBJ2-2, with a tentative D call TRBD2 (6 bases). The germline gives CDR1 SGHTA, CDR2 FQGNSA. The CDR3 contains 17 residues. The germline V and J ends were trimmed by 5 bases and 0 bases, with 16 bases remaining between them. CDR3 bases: TGTGCCAGCAGCCAGAAACCCGGGACTCCGAACACCGGGGAGCTGTTTTTT. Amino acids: CASSQKPGTPNTGELFF.

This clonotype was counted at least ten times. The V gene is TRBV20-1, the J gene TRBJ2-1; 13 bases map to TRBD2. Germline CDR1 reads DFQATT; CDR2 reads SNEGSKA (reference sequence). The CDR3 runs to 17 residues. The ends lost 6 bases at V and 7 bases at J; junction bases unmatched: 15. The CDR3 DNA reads TGCAGTGCCAAGGCTGATACTAGCGGGGGGGATTCAAATGAGCAGTTCTTC. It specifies CSAKADTSGGDSNEQFF.

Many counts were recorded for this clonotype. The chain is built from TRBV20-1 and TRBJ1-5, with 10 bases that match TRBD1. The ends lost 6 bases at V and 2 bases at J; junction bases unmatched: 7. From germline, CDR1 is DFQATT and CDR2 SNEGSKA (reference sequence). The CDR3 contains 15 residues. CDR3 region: CSASTGGLGNQPQHF. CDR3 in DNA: TGCAGTGCATCGACAGGGGGCCTGGGCAATCAGCCCCAGCATTTT.

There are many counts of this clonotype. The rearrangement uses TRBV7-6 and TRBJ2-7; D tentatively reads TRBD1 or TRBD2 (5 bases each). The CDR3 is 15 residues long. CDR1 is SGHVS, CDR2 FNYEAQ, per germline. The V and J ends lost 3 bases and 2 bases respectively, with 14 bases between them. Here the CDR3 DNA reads TGTGCCAGCAGCTTCTCTCTGTCGGGGCCCTACGAGCAGTACGTC. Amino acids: CASSFSLSGPYEQYV.

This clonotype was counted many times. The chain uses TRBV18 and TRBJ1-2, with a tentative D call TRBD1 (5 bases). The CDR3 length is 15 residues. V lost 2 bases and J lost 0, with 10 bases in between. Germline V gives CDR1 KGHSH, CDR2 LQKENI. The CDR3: CASSPGTEANYGYTF. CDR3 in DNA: TGTGCCAGCTCACCAGGGACGGAAGCTAACTATGGCTACACCTTC.

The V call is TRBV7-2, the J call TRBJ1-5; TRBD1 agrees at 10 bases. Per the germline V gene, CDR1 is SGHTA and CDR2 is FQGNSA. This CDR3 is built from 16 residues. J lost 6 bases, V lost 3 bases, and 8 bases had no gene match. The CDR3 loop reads CASSFYTTGGLQPQHF. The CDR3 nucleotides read TGTGCCAGCAGCTTCTATACGACAGGGGGCCTTCAGCCCCAGCATTTT.

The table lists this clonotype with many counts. CDR3 amino acids: CASSEDDGRYGYTF. The CDR3 region has the DNA TGCGCCAGCAGTGAGGACGACGGACGGTATGGCTACACCTTC. This chain connects TRBV10-2 to TRBJ1-2; D not resolved. V lost 2 bases, J lost 5 bases, and 12 bases lay in between. Looked up from germline, CDR1 is WSHSY and CDR2 is SAAADI. The CDR3 has 14 amino acids.